Reported below is one TCR beta chain. Its matching antigen is unknown. The sample is drawn from a study of cytomegalovirus exposure and HLA in healthy donors. Notes on the study in general: A later analysis by the authors found several of the most significant clusters apparently linked to common viral pathogens.

PCR was performed using 60 Vbeta and 13 Jbeta primers. Data came from immunoSEQ multiplex PCR; TCRdb stores just in-frame clones and leaves some out. The sample records under 130,000 clones, approximately 80% being singletons. This CDR3 is built from 12 residues. The germline gives CDR1 SEHNR, CDR2 FQNEAQ (reference sequence). The V end was cut by 11 bases, the J end by 6 bases, with 14 bases between. This TCR derives from a female donor in good health and CMV-seropositive. The sequenced material came from PBMCs. This sequence joins TRBV7-9 and TRBJ1-3; a possible D gene is TRBD1 (6 bases). The CDR3 spells CAGRGGINTIYF. In DNA form, the CDR3 reads TGTGCCGGACGAGGGGGTATAAACACCATATATTTT.